Listed here are 21 T cell receptor beta chains from one sample, sequenced in a study of type 1 regulatory T cells. No antigen has been assigned to these receptors. TCRdb reanalysed the reads using MiXCR and keeps one entry per CDR3 protein. This table has 60,000 to 80,000 distinct CDR3 sequences, approximately 64% appearing once. What was sequenced was cultured T cells, either the whole culture or a sorted T cell fraction (not recorded which). The sample's subset: Tr1-enriched cell product generated in vitro against host alloantigens. These TCRs come from a human donor in good health.

The chain has TRBV20-1 and TRBJ1-1; D is perhaps TRBD1 (6 bases). V was trimmed by 1 base and J by 2 bases, leaving 20 bases between them. The CDR3 totals 17 residues. CDR1 is DFQATT and CDR2 is SNEGSKA in the germline V gene (reference sequence). Here the CDR3 reads CSARALGQSNLNTEAFF. The CDR3 DNA is TGCAGTGCTAGAGCATTGGGACAAAGTAATCTTAACACTGAAGCTTTCTTT.

This clonotype showed up just a few times. The V and J genes are TRBV7-2 and TRBJ2-1, with 11 bases that match TRBD2. Germline loops: CDR1 SGHTA, CDR2 FQGNSA. This CDR3 has 17 residues. V shed 5 bases, J shed 5 bases, and the junction held 11 bases outside the gene matches. The CDR3 sequence: CASSRINSGRANNEQFF. The CDR3 region has the DNA TGTGCCAGCAGCAGGATAAATAGCGGGAGGGCGAACAATGAGCAGTTCTTC.

The V call is TRBV5-1, the J call TRBJ2-1, with 14 nucleotides matching TRBD2. Germline CDR1 and CDR2: SGHRS and YFSETQ. This CDR3 is 17 amino acids long. V lost 4 bases, J lost 7 bases, and 10 bases stayed unmatched. The CDR3 sequence is CASSRTSGRLTRNEQFF. CDR3 DNA: TGCGCCAGCAGCCGGACTAGCGGGAGGTTGACAAGAAATGAGCAGTTCTTC. Full variable domain (rest looked up from reference TRBV5-1 and TRBJ2-1): KAGVTQTPRYLIKTRGQQVTLSCSPISGHRSVSWYQQTPGQGLQFLFEYFSETQRNKGNFPGRFSGRQFSNSRSEMNVSTLELGDSALYLCASSRTSGRLTRNEQFFGPGTRLTVL.

The chain couples TRBV6-5 to TRBJ2-2, with TRBD2 as a possible D gene (6 bases). V lost 3 bases and J 4 bases, leaving 18 bases between the germline ends. CDR1 and CDR2 from the germline V gene are MNHEY and SVGAGI. This CDR3 has 17 residues. The CDR3 protein is CASSYSWSSGFTGELFF. For the CDR3, the DNA is TGTGCCAGCAGTTATTCGTGGAGTAGCGGTTTCACCGGGGAGCTGTTTTTT.

In this sample, this clonotype turned up many times. The chain has TRBV4-1 and TRBJ1-5, with unresolved D. The CDR3 consists of 13 residues. Trimming left V 1 base short and J 5 bases short, with 6 bases between. From germline, CDR1 is MGHRA and CDR2 YSYEKL. The CDR3 is CASSQASHQPQHF. As DNA, the CDR3 is TGCGCCAGCAGCCAAGCGAGTCATCAGCCCCAGCATTTT.

The count of this clonotype is one. This chain uses TRBV12-3 or TRBV12-4 with TRBJ2-2; D is possibly TRBD1 or TRBD2 (5 bases each). The V gene lost 1 base and the J gene lost 3 bases, with 15 bases spanning the gap. This CDR3 is built from 17 residues. CDR3 coding DNA: TGTGCCAGCAGTTTAGGGTCCTGGGACCCCGACACCGGGGAGCTGTTTTTT. Translating gives CASSLGSWDPDTGELFF.

This chain links TRBV9 with TRBJ2-4; either TRBD1 or TRBD2 may fit D (6 bases each). The germline gives CDR1 SGDLS, CDR2 YYNGEE. The germline V and J ends were trimmed by 3 bases and 1 base, with 17 bases remaining between them. This CDR3 comprises 17 residues. As DNA, the CDR3 is TGTGCCAGCAGCGCCCCCCTGGACGGGGGCGCCAAAAACATTCAGTACTTC. Protein product: CASSAPLDGGAKNIQYF.

CDR3 sequence: CASSPLPRTSFSNEQFF. CDR3 bases: TGTGCCAGCTCACCATTGCCCCGGACTAGCTTCTCCAATGAGCAGTTCTTC. V gene TRBV18 combines with J gene TRBJ2-1, with 8 bases matching TRBD2. Trimming took 2 bases from V and 6 from J; bases not matched to a gene: 12. The CDR3 length is 17 residues. Germline loops: CDR1 KGHSH, CDR2 LQKENI.

The rearrangement uses TRBV24-1 and TRBJ2-2, with 7 nucleotides matching TRBD1. The CDR3 runs 15 residues. Germline V CDR1 and CDR2: KGHDR, SFDVKD. The V and J ends lost 4 bases and 4 bases, in that order; junction bases with no gene match: 5. CDR3 sequence reads: CATSEPGQITGELFF. In DNA form, the CDR3 reads TGTGCCACCAGTGAGCCGGGACAGATCACCGGGGAGCTGTTTTTT.

Comments on this clonotype: A junction end diverges from the germline sequence, so it may reflect a read error. The J gene is TRBJ2-1, the V gene TRBV20-1; 7 nucleotides match TRBD2. The CDR3 loop spans 15 amino acids. Germline V gene data show CDR1 as DFQATT and CDR2 as SNEGSKA (reference sequence). The CDR3 here is CSATDLAGVYSEQFF. The CDR3 bases are TGCAGTGCAACCGACCTGGCGGGAGTGTACAGTGAGCAGTTCTTC.

This clonotype has more than one count but fewer than ten. The V call is TRBV5-1, the J call TRBJ2-2; TRBD2 agrees at 11 bases. This CDR3 contains 17 residues. V shed 4 bases and J 5 bases; nucleotides not matched to a gene: 10. Germline CDR1 and CDR2: SGHRS and YFSETQ. The CDR3 is CASSHISGLAATGELFF. CDR3 coding DNA: TGCGCCAGCAGCCATATCTCGGGACTAGCGGCGACCGGGGAGCTGTTTTTT.

The gene calls are TRBV5-1 and TRBJ2-1, with D uncertain. The CDR3 contains 13 residues. The V gene lost 4 bases and the J gene lost 8 bases, with 13 bases spanning the gap. From germline, CDR1 is SGHRS and CDR2 YFSETQ. The CDR3 is CASSLEFGDEQFF. CDR3 DNA sequence: TGCGCCAGCAGCCTGGAATTTGGGGATGAGCAGTTCTTC.

The chain uses TRBV2 and TRBJ2-1; 14 bases match TRBD2. CDR1 SNHLY and CDR2 FYNNEI come from the germline V gene. J was trimmed by 7 bases and V by 8 bases; bases with no gene match: 10. The CDR3 contains 16 residues. The CDR3, as DNA: TGTGCCAGCTCCCTGACTAGCGGGAGGGCCTTGAATGAGCAGTTCTTC. Translated: CASSLTSGRALNEQFF.

The rearrangement links TRBV20-1 to TRBJ1-1, with D uncertain. The CDR3 runs to 13 residues. V lost 1 base to trimming and J lost 1 base, with 7 bases between them. CDR1 and CDR2 (germline): DFQATT, SNEGSKA (reference sequence). The CDR3 DNA sequence: TGCAGTGCTAGAGTACGCGAGAACACTGAAGCTTTCTTT. It codes for CSARVRENTEAFF.

The chain recombines TRBV7-2 with TRBJ2-1; TRBD2 aligns across 8 bases. The junction had 3 bases not matched to a gene; V was cut back by 3 bases and J by 11 bases. Germline assignment: CDR1 SGHTA and CDR2 FQGNSA. The CDR3 consists of 12 residues. Here the CDR3 reads CASSFERGQQFF. CDR3 in DNA: TGTGCCAGCAGCTTCGAGCGGGGGCAGCAGTTCTTC.

The J gene is TRBJ2-1, the V gene TRBV20-1; 11 bases map to TRBD2. The CDR3 extends over 15 amino acids. The germline V gene has CDR1 DFQATT and CDR2 SNEGSKA (reference sequence). With V trimmed by 3 bases and J by 8 bases, 9 bases remained unmatched. The CDR3 is CSASVPLLAGDEQFF. CDR3 sequence (DNA): TGCAGTGCTAGTGTACCCTTACTAGCGGGGGATGAGCAGTTCTTC.

This clonotype has only a few counts. The chain is built from TRBV24-1 and TRBJ2-5; 8 nucleotides align to TRBD2. With 3 bases clipped from V and 2 bases from J, the junction kept 4 bases outside the gene matches. The CDR3 extends over 15 amino acids. The germline V gene encodes CDR1 KGHDR and CDR2 SFDVKD. This CDR3 reads CATSDPTSGQETQYF. The CDR3 coding sequence is TGTGCCACCAGTGATCCCACTAGCGGACAAGAGACCCAGTACTTC.

This chain connects TRBV10-3 to TRBJ2-7, with D possibly TRBD1 on 6 matching bases. The V gene's germline CDR1 is ENHRY and CDR2 SYGVKD. CDR3 length: 15 amino acids. Trimming cost V 3 bases and J 5 bases, with 17 bases left between them. CDR3 amino acids: CAISDPTGTSNEQYF. The CDR3 DNA is TGTGCCATCAGTGACCCGACGGGGACATCGAACGAGCAGTACTTC.

This clonotype was seen a single time. The CDR3 loop is CASSVEETGPYEQYF. CDR3 coding DNA: TGTGCCAGCAGCGTAGAGGAGACAGGGCCCTACGAGCAGTACTTC. The chain couples TRBV9 to TRBJ2-7, with 7 nucleotides matching TRBD1. Germline V gives CDR1 SGDLS, CDR2 YYNGEE. The CDR3 spans 15 residues. The junction had 5 bases not matched to a gene; V was cut back by 0 bases and J by 2 bases.

The V gene is TRBV20-1, the J gene TRBJ1-5; the match to TRBD1 covers 9 bases. Germline assignment: CDR1 DFQATT and CDR2 SNEGSKA (reference sequence). With V trimmed by 1 base and J by 3 bases, 1 base remained unmatched. The CDR3 runs to 14 residues. The CDR3 nucleotides read TGCAGTGCTAGAGGGGACAGGGACAATCAGCCCCAGCATTTT. It yields the protein CSARGDRDNQPQHF.

This clonotype has at least ten counts. This rearrangement joins TRBV7-7 to TRBJ2-1; a possible D gene is TRBD2 (6 bases). The CDR3 length is 12 residues. V lost 0 bases, J lost 10 bases, and 7 bases lay in between. Per the germline V gene, CDR1 is SSHAT and CDR2 is FNYEAQ (reference sequence). CDR3 sequence reads: CASSLAGGEQFF. CDR3 sequence (DNA): TGTGCCAGCAGCTTAGCGGGAGGAGAGCAGTTCTTC.